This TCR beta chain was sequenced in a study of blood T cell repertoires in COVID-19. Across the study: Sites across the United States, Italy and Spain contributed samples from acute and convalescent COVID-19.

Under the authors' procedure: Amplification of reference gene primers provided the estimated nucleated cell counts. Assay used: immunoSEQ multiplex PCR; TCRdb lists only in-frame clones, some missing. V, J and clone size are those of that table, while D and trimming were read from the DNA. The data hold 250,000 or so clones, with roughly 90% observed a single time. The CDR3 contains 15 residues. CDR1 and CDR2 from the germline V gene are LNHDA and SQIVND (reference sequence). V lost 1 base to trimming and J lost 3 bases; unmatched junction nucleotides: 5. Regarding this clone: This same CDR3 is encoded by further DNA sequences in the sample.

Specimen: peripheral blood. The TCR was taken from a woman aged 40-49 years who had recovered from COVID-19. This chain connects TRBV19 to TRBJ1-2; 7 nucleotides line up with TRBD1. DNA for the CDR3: TGTGCCAGTAGTATAGGACAGGGTGCGGACTATGGCTACACCTTC. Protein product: CASSIGQGADYGYTF.